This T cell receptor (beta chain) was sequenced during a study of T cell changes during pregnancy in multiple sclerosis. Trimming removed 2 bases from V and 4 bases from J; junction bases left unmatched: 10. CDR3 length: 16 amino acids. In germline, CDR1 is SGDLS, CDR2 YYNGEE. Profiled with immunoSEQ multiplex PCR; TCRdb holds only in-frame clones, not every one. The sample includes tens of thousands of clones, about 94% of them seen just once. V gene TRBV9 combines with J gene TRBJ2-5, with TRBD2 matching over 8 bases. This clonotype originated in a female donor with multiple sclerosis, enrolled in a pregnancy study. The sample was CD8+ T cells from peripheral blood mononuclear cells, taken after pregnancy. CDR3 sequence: CASSVEIGGAPETQYF. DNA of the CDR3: TGTGCCAGCAGCGTGGAAATCGGGGGGGCCCCAGAGACCCAGTACTTC.